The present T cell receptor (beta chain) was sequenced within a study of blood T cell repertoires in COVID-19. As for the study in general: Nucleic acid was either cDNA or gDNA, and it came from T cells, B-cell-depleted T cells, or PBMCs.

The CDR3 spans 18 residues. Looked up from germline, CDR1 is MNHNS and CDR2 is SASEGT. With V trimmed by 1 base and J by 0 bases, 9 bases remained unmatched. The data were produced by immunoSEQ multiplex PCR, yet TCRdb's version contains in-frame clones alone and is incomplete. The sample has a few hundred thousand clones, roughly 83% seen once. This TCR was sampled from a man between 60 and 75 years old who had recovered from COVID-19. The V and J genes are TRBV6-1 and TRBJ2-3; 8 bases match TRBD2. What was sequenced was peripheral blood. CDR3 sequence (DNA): TGTGCCAGCAGTGAAGTTCGATTAGCGGGAAGTAGCACAGATACGCAGTATTTT. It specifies CASSEVRLAGSSTDTQYF.